This T cell receptor beta chain was sequenced in a study of cytomegalovirus exposure and HLA in healthy donors. Germline assignment: CDR1 ENHRY and CDR2 SYGVKD. V lost 6 bases to trimming and J lost 6 bases; unmatched junction nucleotides: 9. The CDR3 length is 15 residues. The PCR ran on 60 Vbeta and 13 Jbeta primers. Here immunoSEQ multiplex PCR was the method, and the copy in TCRdb shows in-frame clones only, minus some. Of 130,000 or so clones in the sample, 80% to 90% were seen once. This clone was counted a few times. Input material: PBMCs. This TCR was recovered from a man between 40 and 49 years old in good health and CMV-seronegative. The chain couples TRBV10-3 to TRBJ2-2; 8 bases are shared with TRBD1. This chain's CDR3 is CAIRSDREGAGELFF. The CDR3 region has the DNA TGTGCCATCAGATCGGACAGGGAAGGCGCCGGGGAGCTGTTTTTT.